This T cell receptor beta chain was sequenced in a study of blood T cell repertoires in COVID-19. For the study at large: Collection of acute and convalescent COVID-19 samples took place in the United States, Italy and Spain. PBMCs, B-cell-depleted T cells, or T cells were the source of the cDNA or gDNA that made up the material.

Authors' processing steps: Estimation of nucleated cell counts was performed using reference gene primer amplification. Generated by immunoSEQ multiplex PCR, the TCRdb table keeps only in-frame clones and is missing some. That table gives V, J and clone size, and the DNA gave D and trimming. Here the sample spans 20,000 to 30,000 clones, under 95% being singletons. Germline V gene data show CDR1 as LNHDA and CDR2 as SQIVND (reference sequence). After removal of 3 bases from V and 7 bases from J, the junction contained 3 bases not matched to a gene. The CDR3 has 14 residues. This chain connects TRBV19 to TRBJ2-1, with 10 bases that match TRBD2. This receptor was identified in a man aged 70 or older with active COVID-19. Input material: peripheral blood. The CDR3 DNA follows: TGTGCCAGTAGTATGGGACTAGCGTATAATGAGCAGTTCTTC. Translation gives CASSMGLAYNEQFF.